The 17 T cell receptor beta chains below come from one sample, sequenced in a study of blood T cell repertoires in COVID-19. Profiling relied on immunoSEQ multiplex PCR, and the TCRdb table lists in-frame clones only, not all of them. The sample comprises about 200,000 clones, approximately 80% of which are singletons, and 6.5% to 9% rests with the top ten. The sample comprised PBMCs or T cells enriched from blood (not recorded which). These receptors all stem from a woman aged 40 to 50 with acute COVID-19.

CDR3 region: CASSLEGGTSYEQYF. As DNA, the CDR3 is TGTGCCAGCAGCTTGGAAGGAGGGACCTCCTACGAGCAGTACTTC. This chain joins TRBV5-4 and TRBJ2-7; D is perhaps TRBD2 (6 bases). V lost 0 bases and J lost 0, with 10 bases in between. The CDR3 sequence is 15 residues long. Germline CDR1 and CDR2: SGHNT and YYREEE (reference sequence).

The chain joins TRBV10-1 to TRBJ2-1; 8 bases line up with TRBD2. Germline loops: CDR1 WNHNN, CDR2 SYGVQD (reference sequence). Trimming at V came to 6 bases and at J to 11 bases, leaving 9 bases not matched to a gene. This CDR3 has 13 residues. The CDR3 bases are TGCGCCAGCAGGCAAACTAGCGGAGAGAAGCAGTTCTTC. Amino acids: CASRQTSGEKQFF.

The chain links TRBV28 to TRBJ1-6; D gene unclear. The CDR3 length is 14 residues. The V end was cut by 3 bases, the J end by 7 bases, with 10 bases between. Germline loops: CDR1 MDHEN, CDR2 SYDVKM. CDR3 bases: TGTGCCAGCAGTTTTAGTTTGGTGAATTCACCCCTCCACTTT. Translating gives CASSFSLVNSPLHF.

The chain has TRBV11-2 and TRBJ2-1; D unclear. This CDR3 contains 13 residues. Germline V gene lookup returns CDR1 SGHAT and CDR2 FQNNGV. V lost 4 bases and J lost 10, with 14 bases in between. The CDR3 DNA sequence: TGTGCCAGCAGCTCGTCAGGTTTAAACGAGCAGTTCTTC. The encoded protein is CASSSSGLNEQFF.

The chain employs TRBV12-3 or TRBV12-4 and TRBJ1-1; D remains unclear. The germline V and J ends were trimmed by 2 bases and 4 bases, with 8 bases remaining between them. The CDR3 length is 13 residues. The CDR3 DNA reads TGTGCCAGCAGTTTACAGTATGGCACTGAAGCTTTCTTT. It specifies CASSLQYGTEAFF.

This chain joins TRBV6-5 and TRBJ2-7; D not resolved. Trimming stripped 9 bases from V and 4 bases from J, with 19 bases between. The CDR3 extends over 14 amino acids. Germline V gives CDR1 MNHEY, CDR2 SVGAGI. The CDR3 DNA is TGTGCCAGTTCCGGCGGCCTCCGTGCGTACGAGCAGTACTTC. This translates into CASSGGLRAYEQYF.

This clone was seen a single time. This chain links TRBV19 with TRBJ1-4; D gene uncertain. The V gene lost 4 bases and the J gene lost 9 bases, with 15 bases spanning the gap. Germline CDR1 and CDR2: LNHDA and SQIVND (reference sequence). The CDR3 runs to 14 residues. The CDR3 loop is CASSKSGIAQKLFF. In DNA, the CDR3 is TGTGCCAGTAGTAAGTCGGGGATAGCACAAAAACTGTTTTTT.

The rearrangement links TRBV7-9 to TRBJ2-5, with 7 nucleotides matching TRBD1. The germline gives CDR1 SEHNR, CDR2 FQNEAQ (reference sequence). This CDR3 is built from 15 residues. V was pared by 0 bases and J by 4 bases, with 5 bases of the junction left unmatched. This CDR3 reads CASSLATGLIETQYF. CDR3 in DNA: TGTGCCAGCAGCTTAGCGACAGGGTTGATAGAGACCCAGTACTTC. The variable domain in full, with the rest retrieved from reference TRBV7-9 and TRBJ2-5, is DTGVSQNPRHKITKRGQNVTFRCDPISEHNRLYWYRQTLGQGPEFLTYFQNEAQLEKSRLLSDRFSAERPKGSFSTLEIQRTEQGDSAMYLCASSLATGLIETQYFGPGTRLLVL.

This clone was seen at least ten times. The chain links TRBV5-6 to TRBJ1-6, with D maybe TRBD1 (6 bases). The V gene lost 0 bases and the J gene lost 7 bases, with 8 bases spanning the gap. Germline loops: CDR1 SGHDT, CDR2 YYEEEE. The CDR3 consists of 14 residues. The CDR3, as DNA: TGTGCCAGCAGCTTGGTAGGGGGAAATTCACCCCTCCACTTT. This codes for CASSLVGGNSPLHF.

This chain connects TRBV29-1 to TRBJ1-1; 7 nucleotides align to TRBD1. CDR1 and CDR2 (germline): SQVTM, ANQGSEA. The CDR3 loop spans 12 amino acids. The junction had 7 bases not matched to a gene; V was cut back by 7 bases and J by 5 bases. CDR3 protein: CSAQTGRTEAFF. The CDR3 nucleotides read TGCAGCGCCCAGACAGGGAGAACTGAAGCTTTCTTT.

This sequence joins TRBV19 and TRBJ2-2; weak D call: TRBD2 (5 bases). From germline, CDR1 is LNHDA and CDR2 SQIVND (reference sequence). The CDR3 contains 15 residues. Trimming took 5 bases from V and 3 from J, leaving 13 bases between them. CDR3 sequence reads: CASSRGRWDTGELFF. The CDR3 DNA is TGTGCCAGTAGTCGGGGTAGGTGGGACACCGGGGAGCTGTTTTTT.

The rearrangement uses TRBV28 and TRBJ2-1, with 8 bases that match TRBD2. This CDR3 comprises 14 residues. Germline loops: CDR1 MDHEN, CDR2 SYDVKM. V was pared by 7 bases and J by 9 bases, with 11 bases of the junction left unmatched. Here the CDR3 reads CASNPSVTSGEQFF. CDR3 bases: TGTGCCAGCAACCCCTCGGTAACTAGCGGTGAGCAGTTCTTC.

The chain uses TRBV4-2 and TRBJ1-1; TRBD1 is a possible D gene (5 bases). Germline V CDR1 and CDR2: LGHNA, YNFKEQ. The CDR3 extends over 16 amino acids. Trimming left V 1 base short and J 0 bases short, with 12 bases between. The CDR3 protein is CASSQGGGAMNTEAFF. As DNA, the CDR3 is TGTGCCAGCAGCCAAGGCGGCGGGGCTATGAACACTGAAGCTTTCTTT.

The chain is built from TRBV30 and TRBJ2-1, with 15 nucleotides matching TRBD2. CDR3 length: 17 amino acids. The ends lost 0 bases at V and 5 bases at J; junction bases unmatched: 5. Germline V gene data show CDR1 as GTSNPN and CDR2 as SVGIG (reference sequence). The CDR3 reads CAWSVGLAGGPHNEQFF. CDR3 DNA sequence: TGTGCCTGGAGTGTCGGACTAGCGGGAGGGCCTCACAATGAGCAGTTCTTC.

The V call is TRBV15, the J call TRBJ2-2, with 11 bases aligning to TRBD2. The CDR3 extends over 21 amino acids. J gave up 3 bases and V 0 bases, and 15 bases lay outside the gene matches. Per germline, CDR1 LNHNV and CDR2 YYDKDF (reference sequence). In DNA form, the CDR3 reads TGTGCCACCAGCAGAGACACGTTGACTAGCGGGACGCTAAGAGACACCGGGGAGCTGTTTTTT. It is translated as CATSRDTLTSGTLRDTGELFF. Together with reference TRBV15 and TRBJ2-2, the CDR3 gives the full variable domain: DAMVIQNPRYQVTQFGKPVTLSCSQTLNHNVMYWYQQKSSQAPKLLFHYYDKDFNNEADTPDNFQSRRPNTSFCFLDIRSPGLGDTAMYLCATSRDTLTSGTLRDTGELFFGEGSRLTVL.

DNA of the CDR3: TGTGCCAGCAGCTTACTACAGGGGCCCGGGGAGCTGTTTTTT. This sequence encodes CASSLLQGPGELFF. This chain uses TRBV7-9 with TRBJ2-2, with 7 bases matching TRBD1. Germline assignment: CDR1 SEHNR and CDR2 FQNEAQ (reference sequence). This CDR3 comprises 14 residues. Trimming cost V 2 bases and J 6 bases; bases outside gene matches: 3.

This clone was counted a single time. The chain is built from TRBV12-2 and TRBJ2-3; the table assigns TRBD2, which was not confirmed against the DNA. TRBV12-2 is classified as a pseudogene. This CDR3 has 17 amino acids. The CDR3 DNA reads TGTGCAAGTCGCCCCTGGAATTCGGGAGAGGCCGGAGATACGCAGTATTTT. It yields the protein CASRPWNSGEAGDTQYF.